This T cell receptor (beta chain) was captured in a study of lung T cells in sarcoidosis with Löfgren's syndrome. Germline V CDR1 and CDR2: WSHSY, SAAADI. V was trimmed by 6 bases and J by 2 bases, leaving 13 bases between them. This CDR3 has 14 residues. Via MiXCR, TCRdb re-called the reads, giving one row per CDR3 protein. Of some 8,600 distinct CDR3 sequences in the sample, 20% to 25% were seen once. This clonotype has only a few counts. The TCR sequence derives from a human donor with sarcoidosis (Löfgren's syndrome or another form), or a control subject (not recorded which). The J gene is TRBJ1-2, the V gene TRBV10-2, with D possibly being TRBD1 (6 bases). The sample taken for sequencing was CD4+ T cells from bronchoalveolar lavage fluid. The CDR3 is CASRGQGTNYGYTF. In DNA form, the CDR3 reads TGCGCCAGCAGAGGCCAGGGGACCAACTATGGCTACACCTTC.